This TCR beta chain was recovered during a study of cytomegalovirus exposure and HLA in healthy donors. Looked up from germline, CDR1 is SGHRS and CDR2 is YFSETQ. Trimming took off 6 bases at V and 0 bases at J, with 9 bases between the two ends. This CDR3 is built from 13 residues. The PCR employed 60 Vbeta primers together with 13 Jbeta primers. TCRdb keeps only in-frame clones here, not all; method: immunoSEQ multiplex PCR. The table has about 150,000 clones, 73% seen once. A note on this clone: Its target is unknown.

Points from the study as a whole: Cytomegalovirus-associated status was assigned to about 180 TCR beta chains.

The chain uses TRBV5-1 and TRBJ1-1; D is undetermined. The sample consisted of PBMCs. This receptor was obtained from a young woman in good health and CMV-seronegative. In DNA, the CDR3 is TGCGCCAGCAAACAGCTCATGAACACTGAAGCTTTCTTT. Its protein is CASKQLMNTEAFF.